The present entry profiles one TCR beta chain with its context. Its antigen is currently unknown. This sample stems from a study of CD4 T cells in relation to SARS-CoV-2 and coronaviruses. CD4+ T cells from unexposed donors were obtained before the COVID-19 pandemic (2011-2018). After around nine days of culture, CD4+ T cells were isolated. The CDR3 consists of 14 residues. Germline CDR1 and CDR2: SGHRS and YFSETQ. V was trimmed by 4 bases and J by 7 bases, leaving 17 bases between them. Sequencing used immunoSEQ multiplex PCR; TCRdb keeps in-frame clones, though not all of them. The top ten hold under 20% of the sample, which has 9,500 to 12,000 clones, roughly 70% seen once.

The chain employs TRBV5-1 and TRBJ2-5; TRBD1 is a possible D gene (6 bases). The clonotype comes from a human donor in good health. The sample taken for sequencing was CD4+ T cells from PBMCs, cultured in vitro. In nucleotides, the CDR3 is TGCGCCAGCAGCAGAGACAGGCCAGAAGGGACCCAGTACTTC. Translating it yields CASSRDRPEGTQYF.